These 4 T cell receptor beta chains were all obtained from the same sample, sequenced in a study of persistence of HIV-infected CD4 T cells. The immunoSEQ assay was version 4, run in survey mode. TCRdb's copy holds only in-frame clones and misses some; the assay was immunoSEQ multiplex PCR. The sample includes 30,000 to 35,000 clones, about four fifths of them seen just once. Antigens for these TCRs are unknown. Cells were stimulated with overlapping HIV-1 Gag 15-mer peptides. CD40L-negative CD69-negative CD45RO-high memory CD4+ T cells were sorted as populations depleted of antigen-responding cells. The material sequenced was CD4+ T cells sorted from PBMCs after roughly 17-hour stimulation, taken from a patient who received antiretroviral therapy. Receptor source: an adult woman with HIV who was CMV-seropositive.

The chain is built from TRBV27 and TRBJ1-2; 11 nucleotides agree with TRBD1. CDR1 and CDR2 (germline): MNHEY, SMNVEV (reference sequence). After removal of 5 bases from V and 8 bases from J, the junction contained 4 bases not matched to a gene. The CDR3 runs to 13 residues. The CDR3 sequence is CASSRTGGLGYTF. CDR3 bases: TGTGCCAGCAGTCGGACAGGGGGCTTGGGCTACACCTTC.

The chain is built from TRBV28 and TRBJ1-5; perhaps TRBD1 as D (5 bases). From germline, CDR1 is MDHEN and CDR2 SYDVKM. The CDR3 consists of 14 residues. V was clipped by 7 bases and J by 4 bases, with 14 bases between them. The CDR3 sequence: CASTTGLANQPQHF. The CDR3 region has the DNA TGTGCCAGCACCACAGGTTTAGCAAATCAGCCCCAGCATTTT.

This chain joins TRBV5-4 and TRBJ1-2, with D perhaps matching TRBD1 (5 bases). Germline CDR1 is SGHNT and CDR2 is YYREEE (reference sequence). This CDR3 region has 15 residues. The V gene lost 2 bases and the J gene lost 4 bases, with 15 bases spanning the gap. In DNA form, the CDR3 reads TGTGCCAGCAGCTTTTCCGTGGAAGGGGTCTATGGCTACACCTTC. This codes for CASSFSVEGVYGYTF.

The chain employs TRBV3-1 (or the pseudogene TRBV3-2) and TRBJ2-3, with 10 nucleotides matching TRBD2. Germline V gives CDR1 LGHDT, CDR2 YNNKEL (reference sequence). The V and J ends lost 10 bases and 5 bases, in that order; junction bases with no gene match: 15. The CDR3 is made up of 16 amino acids. DNA of the CDR3: TGTGCCACCCAAATGTTAGCGGGGGGTGCAGGAGATACGCAGTATTTT. Translated, it gives CATQMLAGGAGDTQYF.